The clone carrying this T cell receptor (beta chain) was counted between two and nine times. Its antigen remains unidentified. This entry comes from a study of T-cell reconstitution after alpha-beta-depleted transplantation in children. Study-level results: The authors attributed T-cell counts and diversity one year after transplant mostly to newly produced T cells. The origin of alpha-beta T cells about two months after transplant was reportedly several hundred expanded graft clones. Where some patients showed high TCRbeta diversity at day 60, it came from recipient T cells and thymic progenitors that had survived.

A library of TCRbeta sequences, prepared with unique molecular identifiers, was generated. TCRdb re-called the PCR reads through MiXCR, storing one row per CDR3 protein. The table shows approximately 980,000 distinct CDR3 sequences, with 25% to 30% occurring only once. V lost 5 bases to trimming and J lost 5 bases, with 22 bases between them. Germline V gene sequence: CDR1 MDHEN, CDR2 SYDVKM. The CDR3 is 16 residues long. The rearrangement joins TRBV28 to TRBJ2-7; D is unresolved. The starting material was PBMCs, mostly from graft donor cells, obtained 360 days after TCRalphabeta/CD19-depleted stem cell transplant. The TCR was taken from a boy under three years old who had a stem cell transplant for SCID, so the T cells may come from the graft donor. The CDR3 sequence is CASSDGPSRGNHEQYF. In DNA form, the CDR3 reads TGTGCCAGCAGTGACGGACCGTCGCGTGGGAATCACGAGCAGTACTTC.